This T cell receptor beta chain was captured by sequencing in a study of CD8+CD57+ T cells in acquired aplastic anemia. Across the whole study: Sorted CD4+ and CD8+ cells yielded around 3.3 ug of DNA on average.

Findings and limits, study-wide: Shared by patients and controls, 25 to 30 CD8+ CDR3s were abundant in patients.

Before being chosen for sequencing, patients had shown CD8+CD57+ cell expansion by flow cytometry. Severe acquired aplastic anemia affected all patients. Patients had received no therapy at the time of blood sampling. This clonotype was detected only a few times. The antigen is not known. Genomic DNA templated the TCR beta VDJ and CDR3 profiling. TCRdb analysed the reads with MiXCR anew, one entry per CDR3 protein. The sample shows roughly 280,000 distinct CDR3 sequences, approximately 57% of them seen only once. The V segment lost 1 base and the J segment 5 bases; nucleotides outside the gene matches: 4. CDR1 and CDR2 (germline): LNHNV, YYDKDF (reference sequence). The CDR3 totals 15 residues.

The sequencing input was sorted CD4+, CD8+, or CD8+CD57+ T cells (not recorded which) from PBMCs. The TCR was taken from a human donor with aplastic anemia. This chain joins TRBV15 and TRBJ1-2; 10 bases align to TRBD1. CDR3 residues: CATSRVQGQGYGYTF. CDR3 in DNA: TGTGCCACCAGCAGAGTTCAGGGACAGGGGTATGGCTACACCTTC.